This T cell receptor (beta chain) originates from a study of T cell changes during pregnancy in multiple sclerosis. Germline V lookup: CDR1 SGHDT, CDR2 YYEEEE. The CDR3 has 13 residues. J lost 11 bases, V lost 3 bases, and 10 bases had no gene match. Clones were sequenced by immunoSEQ multiplex PCR, and TCRdb holds only the in-frame ones, with some missing. The sample gives 70,000 to 95,000 clones, about nine tenths of which show up once; over 1.5% is in the top ten. The source material was peripheral blood, sampled before pregnancy. This clonotype originated in a female donor with multiple sclerosis, enrolled in a pregnancy study. V gene TRBV5-6 combines with J gene TRBJ1-1, with 7 nucleotides matching TRBD1. The chain's CDR3 is CASSSTGRTVAFF. The CDR3 region has the DNA TGTGCCAGCAGCTCGACAGGGAGGACGGTGGCTTTCTTT.